The rows below give T cell receptor beta chains drawn from one sample of a study of T cells after yellow fever vaccination. TCRdb recomputed calls from the 5' RACE reads with MiXCR, one row per CDR3 protein. The table records about 340,000 distinct CDR3 sequences, about an eighth of them present only once. The sample consisted of CD4+ T cells sorted from PBMCs, taken 15 days after the yellow fever booster vaccination. These receptors were collected from a man between 18 and 35 years old who received the YFV17D yellow fever vaccine. The CDR3 runs from the conserved cysteine through the conserved F or W. A D gene is named only where the DNA matches it firmly. Only some rows state a clone size, as once, few, many or a class for expanded clones.

v_gene	j_gene	abundance	d_gene	len	CDR3aa	CDR3nt
TRBV7-9	TRBJ1-6	many	NA	14	CASSGGGFNSPLHF	TGTGCCAGCAGTGGTGGGGGATTTAATTCACCCCTCCACTTT
TRBV20-1	TRBJ1-1	many	TRBD1	14	CSARGPGQGAEAFF	TGCAGTGCTAGAGGACCGGGACAGGGGGCTGAAGCTTTCTTT
TRBV19	TRBJ1-4	few	NA	15	CASSSRNRGQEKLFF	TGTGCCAGTAGTTCTCGGAATCGGGGCCAGGAAAAACTGTTTTTT
TRBV7-3	TRBJ1-1	few	NA	15	CASSQAGNTNTEAFF	TGTGCCAGCAGCCAAGCCGGGAATACGAACACTGAAGCTTTCTTT
TRBV7-9	TRBJ2-7	NA	NA	13	CASSLVSQSEQYF	TGTGCCAGCAGCTTAGTGAGTCAGAGCGAGCAGTACTTC
TRBV2	TRBJ1-6	NA	NA	13	CASMPGVSSPLHF	TGTGCCAGCATGCCTGGGGTCTCTTCACCCCTCCACTTT
TRBV9	TRBJ2-1	NA	NA	14	CASSVGQQNNEQFF	TGTGCCAGCAGCGTAGGGCAGCAGAACAATGAGCAGTTCTTC
TRBV6-1	TRBJ1-3	few	NA	15	CASSEAGPTGNTIYF	TGTGCCAGCAGTGAAGCTGGCCCTACCGGAAACACCATATATTTT
TRBV28	TRBJ1-6	NA	NA	14	CASSSPGFNSPLHF	TGTGCCAGCAGTTCCCCAGGATTTAATTCACCCCTCCACTTT
TRBV29-1	TRBJ1-1	few	NA	15	CSVAAGWGMNTEAFF	TGCAGCGTAGCCGCGGGGTGGGGGATGAACACTGAAGCTTTCTTT
TRBV11-2	TRBJ1-5	many	NA	13	CASSSDGFQPQHF	TGTGCCAGCAGCTCCGACGGGTTTCAGCCCCAGCATTTT
TRBV15	TRBJ2-6	NA	NA	15	CATSRDKVWANVLTF	TGTGCCACCAGCAGAGATAAGGTGTGGGCCAACGTCCTGACTTTC
TRBV3-1	TRBJ1-6	few	NA	12	CASSQRRSPLHF	TGTGCCAGCAGCCAGAGGCGTTCACCCCTCCACTTT
TRBV10-3	TRBJ2-3	many	NA	14	CASGRGASTDTQYF	TGTGCCAGCGGGCGCGGGGCTTCCACAGATACGCAGTATTTT